Presented here are 17 T cell receptor beta chains from one specimen sequenced in a study of blood T cell repertoires in COVID-19. The protocol was immunoSEQ multiplex PCR, while the TCRdb copy is restricted to in-frame clones and leaves out a portion. Of tens of thousands of clones listed, roughly 86% are singletons. The sequenced material came from peripheral blood. The receptors shown here come from a man aged 55 to 70 with active or convalescent COVID-19.

The gene calls are TRBV6-5 and TRBJ2-7; 7 nucleotides agree with TRBD2. This CDR3 has 14 amino acids. Trimming cost V 2 bases and J 3 bases; bases outside gene matches: 4. Germline V gene sequence: CDR1 MNHEY, CDR2 SVGAGI. CDR3 sequence: CASSYGGGYYEQYF. DNA of the CDR3: TGTGCCAGCAGTTACGGGGGGGGGTACTACGAGCAGTACTTC.

The chain uses TRBV5-4 and TRBJ1-1; TRBD1 matches 7 bases. With 3 bases clipped from V and 3 bases from J, the junction kept 2 bases outside the gene matches. Germline CDR1 and CDR2: SGHNT and YYREEE (reference sequence). The CDR3 length is 13 residues. The CDR3 here is CASSSQGYTEAFF. In nucleotides, the CDR3 is TGTGCCAGCAGCTCACAGGGGTACACTGAAGCTTTCTTT.

The chain recombines TRBV18 with TRBJ2-3; the D is unclear. V lost 3 bases and J lost 0, with 13 bases in between. There are 16 residues in the CDR3. The germline CDR1 and CDR2 sequences are KGHSH and LQKENI. The CDR3 sequence: CASSPTREPSTDTQYF. The CDR3 coding sequence is TGTGCCAGCTCACCTACGCGAGAACCTAGCACAGATACGCAGTATTTT.

This clone is a singleton in its sample. The genes are TRBV10-3 and TRBJ1-2; TRBD1 matches 7 bases. CDR1 is ENHRY and CDR2 is SYGVKD in the germline V gene. The CDR3 is 16 amino acids. The V gene end was trimmed by 10 bases and the J gene end by 3 bases; junction bases not matched to a gene: 17. The CDR3 here is CASTGVSPLVDYGYTF. The CDR3 nucleotides read TGTGCCAGCACAGGGGTTTCCCCCCTCGTCGACTATGGCTACACCTTC.

The chain is built from TRBV30 and TRBJ2-7; tentative D call: TRBD1 (5 bases). V lost 0 bases and J lost 4, with 7 bases in between. Germline-derived CDR1 and CDR2 are GTSNPN and SVGIG (reference sequence). This CDR3 is 12 amino acids long. The CDR3 bases are TGTGCCTGGAGTGTCAGGGCGTACGAGCAGTACTTC. It translates to CAWSVRAYEQYF.

In its sample, this clone was seen once. This chain's CDR3 is CATSDPGTNSGANVLTF. CDR3 coding DNA: TGTGCCACCAGTGACCCCGGGACAAACTCTGGGGCCAACGTCCTGACTTTC. This chain connects TRBV24-1 to TRBJ2-6, with D possibly TRBD1 on 6 matching bases. From germline, CDR1 is KGHDR and CDR2 SFDVKD. This CDR3 comprises 17 residues. Trimming removed 4 bases at V and 0 bases at J, with 12 bases between.

V gene TRBV19 combines with J gene TRBJ2-1; 8 nucleotides agree with TRBD1. This CDR3 has 13 residues. Germline V gene lookup returns CDR1 LNHDA and CDR2 SQIVND (reference sequence). V was clipped by 6 bases and J by 4 bases; unmatched bases: 2. The CDR3 DNA is TGTGCCAGTAGCGACAGGGGTTACAATGAGCAGTTCTTC. It yields the protein CASSDRGYNEQFF. Together with reference TRBV19 and TRBJ2-1, the CDR3 gives the full variable domain: DGGITQSPKYLFRKEGQNVTLSCEQNLNHDAMYWYRQDPGQGLRLIYYSQIVNDFQKGDIAEGYSVSREKKESFPLTVTSAQKNPTAFYLCASSDRGYNEQFFGPGTRLTVL.

This clone has more than one count but fewer than ten. The chain is built from TRBV6-5 and TRBJ1-5; D is perhaps TRBD1 (6 bases). Germline V gene sequence: CDR1 MNHEY, CDR2 SVGAGI. Between the trimmed V and J ends, which lost 5 bases and 7 bases, there was a span of 12 bases. The CDR3 runs to 13 residues. The CDR3 DNA reads TGTGCCAGCAGTCTGGTTGGGGGCCAGCCCCAGCATTTT. Translation gives CASSLVGGQPQHF.

The J gene is TRBJ2-5, the V gene TRBV29-1; tentative D call: TRBD1 (6 bases). Germline V gene data show CDR1 as SQVTM and CDR2 as ANQGSEA. The ends were cut back, 6 bases at V and 2 bases at J, with 13 bases in the middle. This CDR3 has 13 amino acids. CDR3 DNA: TGCAGCGTCGAACCAGGGGCGCAAGAGACCCAGTACTTC. It yields the protein CSVEPGAQETQYF.

V and J are TRBV7-7 and TRBJ2-5; possible D gene TRBD1, 6 bases. V was pared by 3 bases and J by 2 bases, with 7 bases between. The CDR3 sequence is 13 residues long. CDR1 and CDR2 from the germline V gene are SSHAT and FNYEAQ (reference sequence). CDR3 bases: TGTGCCAGCAGCTTGGACAGACAAGAGACCCAGTACTTC. Translated: CASSLDRQETQYF. Using reference TRBV7-7 and TRBJ2-5 for the parts outside the CDR3, the full variable domain is GAGVSQSPRYKVTKRGQDVTLRCDPISSHATLYWYQQALGQGPEFLTYFNYEAQPDKSGLPSDRFSAERPEGSISTLTIQRTEQRDSAMYRCASSLDRQETQYFGPGTRLLVL.

The chain joins TRBV28 to TRBJ1-2, with D uncertain. The CDR3 has 12 amino acids. The V and J ends lost 5 bases and 4 bases respectively, with 8 bases between them. Per the germline V gene, CDR1 is MDHEN and CDR2 is SYDVKM. CDR3 nucleotide sequence: TGTGCCAGCAGTCCCTCGGGCTATGGCTACACCTTC. This encodes CASSPSGYGYTF.

The rearrangement joins TRBV9 to TRBJ1-1, with D possibly being TRBD1 (6 bases). Germline-derived CDR1 and CDR2 are SGDLS and YYNGEE. The CDR3 sequence is 14 residues long. Deletions cut 2 bases from V and 7 bases from J, with 15 bases between. CDR3 protein: CASSVGLGGSEAFF. The CDR3 DNA reads as TGTGCCAGCAGCGTGGGACTAGGGGGAAGTGAAGCTTTCTTT.

The CDR3 DNA reads TGTGCCACCAGTGGCCCACACGGGACAGGGAACACTGAAGCTTTCTTT. It yields the protein CATSGPHGTGNTEAFF. This chain uses TRBV24-1 with TRBJ1-1; 8 bases are a match to TRBD1. CDR3 length equals 16 residues. CDR1 and CDR2 from the germline V gene are KGHDR and SFDVKD. V trimming: 5 bases; J trimming: 1 base; junction bases outside the gene matches: 8.

The V gene is TRBV3-1 (or the pseudogene TRBV3-2), the J gene TRBJ2-7; D remains unclear. Germline V gene sequence: CDR1 LGHDT, CDR2 YNNKEL (reference sequence). V lost 1 base and J 6 bases, leaving 4 bases between the germline ends. The CDR3 consists of 11 residues. The CDR3 sequence is CASSQGGEQYF. The CDR3 DNA is TGTGCCAGCAGCCAAGGAGGCGAGCAGTACTTC.

J is TRBJ1-2 and V is TRBV28; D remains unclear. Between the trimmed V and J ends, which lost 10 bases and 8 bases, there was a span of 14 bases. Germline assignment: CDR1 MDHEN and CDR2 SYDVKM. The CDR3 totals 11 residues. CDR3 DNA: TGTGCCATCGTCGGGGAGGGAGGCTACACCTTC. This gives the protein CAIVGEGGYTF.

This clone was seen only once. V is TRBV10-3 and J is TRBJ1-1; D possibly corresponds to TRBD1 (6 bases). Germline CDR1 is ENHRY and CDR2 is SYGVKD. This CDR3 has 13 amino acids. V was clipped by 7 bases and J by 1 base, with 10 bases between them. In DNA, the CDR3 is TGTGCCATCAAAAGACAGGAGAACACTGAAGCTTTCTTT. The encoded protein is CAIKRQENTEAFF.

This sequence joins TRBV7-8 and TRBJ1-1; a weak D match, TRBD1 (5 bases). V was clipped by 4 bases and J by 2 bases, with 17 bases between them. The germline gives CDR1 SGHVS, CDR2 FQNEAQ. The CDR3 totals 16 residues. The CDR3: CASSWGVRAGNTEAFF. In DNA, the CDR3 is TGTGCCAGCAGCTGGGGGGTACGGGCGGGAAACACTGAAGCTTTCTTT.